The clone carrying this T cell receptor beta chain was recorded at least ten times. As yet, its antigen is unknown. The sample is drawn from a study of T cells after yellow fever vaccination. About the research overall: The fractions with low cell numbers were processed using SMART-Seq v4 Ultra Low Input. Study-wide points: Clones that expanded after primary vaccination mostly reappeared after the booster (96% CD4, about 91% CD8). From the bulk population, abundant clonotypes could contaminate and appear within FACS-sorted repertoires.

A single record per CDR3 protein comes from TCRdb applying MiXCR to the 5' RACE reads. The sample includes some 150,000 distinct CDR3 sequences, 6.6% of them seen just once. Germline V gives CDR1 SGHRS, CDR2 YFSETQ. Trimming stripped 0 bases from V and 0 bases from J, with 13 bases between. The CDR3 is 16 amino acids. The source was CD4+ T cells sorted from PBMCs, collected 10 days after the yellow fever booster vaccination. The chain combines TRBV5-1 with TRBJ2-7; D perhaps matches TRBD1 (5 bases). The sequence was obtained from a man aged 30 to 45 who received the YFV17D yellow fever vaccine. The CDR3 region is CASSLGGQKSSYEQYF. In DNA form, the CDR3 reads TGCGCCAGCAGCTTGGGGGGCCAGAAGTCCTCCTACGAGCAGTACTTC.